This entry concerns a single T cell receptor beta chain. The target antigen is unknown. The genes and germline here are from mouse. The sequence runs out 1 residue before the end of the CDR3; the remainder is reconstructed from the germline J gene. The data were taken from a study of tissue T cells after allogeneic stem cell transplantation. Some clones are missing from TCRdb's copy, which holds only in-frame ones; the method was immunoSEQ multiplex PCR. The table includes about 4,200 clones, about 60% detected once. Trimming removed 1 base from V and 4 bases from J, with 6 bases in between. The CDR3 extends over 13 amino acids. CDR1 is SNHLY and CDR2 is FYNGKV in the germline V gene (reference sequence). Sample time point: mouse harvest day 7 after allogeneic transplant. Mouse grafts combined 10^7 T-cell-depleted bone marrow cells with 10^6 splenic CD5+ T cells. B6 (H2b) cells into BALB/c (H2d) mice; tissues taken at day 7 or 14.

General study results and limits: Tissue-detected TCR repertoire was only partly captured by blood and spleen T cells. Shared clones across patients were few; motif clustering revealed tissue-specific shared signatures.

Specimen: spleen. This receptor was obtained from a female BALB/c mouse given C57BL/6 T cells with graft-versus-host disease after an allogeneic hematopoietic cell transplant. The rearrangement links TRBV3 to TRBJ2-4; D not certain. The CDR3 DNA, read in part, is TGTGCCAGCAGCTTAGATGGGAAAAACACCTTGTAC. Translation gives CASSLDGKNTLY. The full CDR3 is CASSLDGKNTLYF. The full variable domain, with the rest looked up from reference TRBV3 and TRBJ2-4, is GPKVLQIPSHQIIDMGQMVTLNCDPVSNHLYFYWYKQILGQQMEFLVNFYNGKVMEKSKLFKDQFSVERPDGSYFTLKIQPTALEDSAVYFCASSLDGKNTLYFGAGTRLSVL.